This T cell receptor (beta chain) was retrieved from a study of CD8+ T cells in alopecia areata. The wider study: At a dose of 5 to 10 mg twice daily, oral tofacitinib was given to treated patients. Tofacitinib treatment spanned 6 to 18 months, with 6 months off drug afterward.

Extraction of RNA preceded its reverse transcription into cDNA, which served as the sequencing template. TCRdb's table, derived via immunoSEQ multiplex PCR, lists solely in-frame clones and lacks some. This sample has around 190,000 clones, with under 80% found just once. Treatment: oral pan-JAK inhibitor, 5-10 mg twice daily. The CDR3 covers 13 residues. Germline loops: CDR1 SNHLY, CDR2 FYNNEI. The V and J ends lost 8 bases and 6 bases, in that order; junction bases with no gene match: 3. This TCR was recovered from a human donor with alopecia areata. Sequencing used CD4+ T cells sorted from blood, obtained around week 49, from a patient treated with tofacitinib. This sequence joins TRBV2 and TRBJ2-3; 12 nucleotides agree with TRBD2. CDR3: CASLAGGLDTQYF. CDR3 nucleotide sequence: TGTGCCAGCCTAGCGGGGGGGCTGGATACGCAGTATTTT.